Listed below are T cell receptor beta chains from one sample, sequenced in a study of blood T cell repertoires in COVID-19. Generated by immunoSEQ multiplex PCR, the TCRdb table keeps only in-frame clones and is missing some. The data hold about 200,000 clones, with around four fifths observed a single time. The sequenced material came from peripheral blood. The receptors here all came from a man in his 60s with COVID-19, enrolled during active disease. CDR3s include the opening cysteine and the closing phenylalanine or tryptophan. The order of the fields is J gene, D gene, V gene, clone size, CDR3 protein, CDR3 DNA. A D gene is named only where the DNA matches it firmly. Size tells how often a clone was seen (once, few, many) or the class of an expanded clone, and some rows leave it out.

j_call: TRBJ1-2; d_call: TRBD1; v_call: TRBV3-1/TRBV3-2; clone_size: -; cdr3_aa: CASSPTGQGIGNGYTF; cdr3_nt: TGTGCCAGCAGCCCGACGGGACAGGGGATCGGTAATGGCTACACCTTC
j_call: TRBJ2-2; d_call: -; v_call: TRBV29-1; clone_size: -; cdr3_aa: CSVDVGGANTGELFF; cdr3_nt: TGCAGCGTTGATGTAGGAGGGGCGAACACCGGGGAGCTGTTTTTT
j_call: TRBJ2-2; d_call: TRBD1; v_call: TRBV18; clone_size: -; cdr3_aa: CASSPGGQARVVELFF; cdr3_nt: TGTGCCAGCTCACCTGGGGGACAGGCACGAGTAGTGGAGCTGTTTTTT
j_call: TRBJ1-1; d_call: TRBD1; v_call: TRBV7-9; clone_size: -; cdr3_aa: CASSLLVGQGDTEAFF; cdr3_nt: TGTGCCAGCAGCTTACTCGTGGGACAGGGGGACACTGAAGCTTTCTTT
j_call: TRBJ1-3; d_call: -; v_call: TRBV5-4; clone_size: -; cdr3_aa: CASSLTRGEGDTIYF; cdr3_nt: TGTGCCAGCAGCTTGACCCGGGGGGAAGGGGACACCATATATTTT
j_call: TRBJ1-5; d_call: -; v_call: TRBV18; clone_size: -; cdr3_aa: CASSPRQSSNQPQHF; cdr3_nt: TGTGCCAGCTCACCGAGGCAGAGTAGCAATCAGCCCCAGCATTTT
j_call: TRBJ2-2; d_call: TRBD1; v_call: TRBV4-2; clone_size: -; cdr3_aa: CASRPGTGNTGELFF; cdr3_nt: TGTGCCAGCAGACCCGGGACAGGGAACACCGGGGAGCTGTTTTTT
j_call: TRBJ2-2; d_call: TRBD1; v_call: TRBV19; clone_size: -; cdr3_aa: CASSLYGQGANTGELFF; cdr3_nt: TGTGCCAGTAGTCTCTATGGACAGGGTGCGAACACCGGGGAGCTGTTTTTT
j_call: TRBJ2-5; d_call: -; v_call: TRBV7-9; clone_size: -; cdr3_aa: CASSASRETQYF; cdr3_nt: TGTGCCAGCAGCGCGTCTCGAGAGACCCAGTACTTC
j_call: TRBJ1-6; d_call: -; v_call: TRBV7-9; clone_size: -; cdr3_aa: CASSLGQGDSPLHF; cdr3_nt: TGTGCCAGCAGCTTAGGACAAGGGGATTCACCCCTCCACTTT
j_call: TRBJ1-2; d_call: -; v_call: TRBV6-5; clone_size: few; cdr3_aa: CASSLSRRQAYGYTF; cdr3_nt: TGTGCCAGCAGCCTATCTCGGAGACAGGCCTATGGCTACACCTTC
j_call: TRBJ2-3; d_call: -; v_call: TRBV7-2; clone_size: -; cdr3_aa: CASSSTLTSTDTQYF; cdr3_nt: TGTGCCAGCAGCTCGACACTTACTAGCACAGATACGCAGTATTTT
j_call: TRBJ2-2; d_call: TRBD1; v_call: TRBV3-1/TRBV3-2; clone_size: -; cdr3_aa: CASSKAGTGNTGELFF; cdr3_nt: TGTGCCAGCAGCAAAGCCGGGACAGGGAACACCGGGGAGCTGTTTTTT
j_call: TRBJ2-1; d_call: -; v_call: TRBV12-3/TRBV12-4; clone_size: -; cdr3_aa: CASSQLNEQFF; cdr3_nt: TGTGCCAGCAGCCAACTGAATGAGCAGTTCTTC
j_call: TRBJ1-1; d_call: -; v_call: TRBV9; clone_size: few; cdr3_aa: CASSPGKTGNTEAFF; cdr3_nt: TGTGCCAGCAGCCCCGGGAAGACCGGGAACACTGAAGCTTTCTTT
j_call: TRBJ2-1; d_call: -; v_call: TRBV4-1; clone_size: -; cdr3_aa: CASSQVGHYEQFF; cdr3_nt: TGCGCCAGCAGCCAAGTCGGTCATTATGAGCAGTTCTTC
j_call: TRBJ2-2; d_call: TRBD2; v_call: TRBV19; clone_size: -; cdr3_aa: CASRGLAGGNTGELFF; cdr3_nt: TGTGCCAGTAGGGGACTAGCGGGAGGTAACACCGGGGAGCTGTTTTTT
j_call: TRBJ1-2; d_call: TRBD1; v_call: TRBV9; clone_size: few; cdr3_aa: CASSATPGTGGFYGYTF; cdr3_nt: TGTGCCAGCAGCGCCACCCCCGGGACAGGGGGTTTCTATGGCTACACCTTC
j_call: TRBJ2-7; d_call: -; v_call: TRBV6-6; clone_size: -; cdr3_aa: CASRADGLGEQYF; cdr3_nt: TGTGCCAGCAGAGCGGACGGACTGGGCGAGCAGTACTTC
j_call: TRBJ2-7; d_call: -; v_call: TRBV28; clone_size: few; cdr3_aa: CASSFGQGMSEQYF; cdr3_nt: TGTGCCAGCAGTTTTGGTCAGGGGATGAGTGAGCAGTACTTC
j_call: TRBJ1-3; d_call: -; v_call: TRBV28; clone_size: -; cdr3_aa: CASSPAGGAGNTIYF; cdr3_nt: TGTGCCAGCAGTCCCGCCGGGGGTGCTGGAAACACCATATATTTT
j_call: TRBJ1-3; d_call: -; v_call: TRBV3-1/TRBV3-2; clone_size: -; cdr3_aa: CASSQSGVGNTIYF; cdr3_nt: TGTGCCAGCAGCCAATCAGGGGTTGGAAACACCATATATTTT
j_call: TRBJ2-5; d_call: -; v_call: TRBV7-9; clone_size: once; cdr3_aa: CASSTTRGYPGETQYF; cdr3_nt: TGTGCCAGCAGCACCACCCGTGGATACCCAGGAGAGACCCAGTACTTC
j_call: TRBJ1-6; d_call: -; v_call: TRBV27; clone_size: -; cdr3_aa: CASRDSNNSPLHF; cdr3_nt: TGTGCCAGCAGAGACAGCAATAATTCACCCCTCCACTTT
j_call: TRBJ2-7; d_call: -; v_call: TRBV5-6; clone_size: -; cdr3_aa: CASSWGVGSYEQYF; cdr3_nt: TGTGCCAGCAGCTGGGGCGTAGGCTCCTACGAGCAGTACTTC
j_call: TRBJ1-2; d_call: -; v_call: TRBV24-1; clone_size: -; cdr3_aa: CATSDSSWRGGAEGYTF; cdr3_nt: TGTGCCACCAGTGACTCGTCCTGGCGTGGAGGTGCTGAAGGCTACACCTTC
j_call: TRBJ1-4; d_call: -; v_call: TRBV6-6; clone_size: -; cdr3_aa: CASSYQGSNEKLFF; cdr3_nt: TGTGCCAGCAGTTACCAGGGATCTAATGAAAAACTGTTTTTT